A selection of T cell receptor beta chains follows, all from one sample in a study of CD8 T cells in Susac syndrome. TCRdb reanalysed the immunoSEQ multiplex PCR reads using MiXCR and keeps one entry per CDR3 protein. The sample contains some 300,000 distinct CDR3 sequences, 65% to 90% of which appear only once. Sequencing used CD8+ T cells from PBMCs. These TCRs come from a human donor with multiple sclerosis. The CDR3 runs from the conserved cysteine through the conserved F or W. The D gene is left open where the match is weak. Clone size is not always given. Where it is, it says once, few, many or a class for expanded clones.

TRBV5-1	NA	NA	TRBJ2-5	TGCGCCAGCAGCTTGAAAGGGCCTCCCCAGTACTTC	CASSLKGPPQYF
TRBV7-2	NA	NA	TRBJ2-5	TGTGCCAGCAGCTTAGTCCCGGGAGTGAAAGAGACCCAGTACTTC	CASSLVPGVKETQYF
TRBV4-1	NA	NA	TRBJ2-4	TGCGCCAGCAGCCAAGATGGGGTTGGCATTCAGTACTTC	CASSQDGVGIQYF
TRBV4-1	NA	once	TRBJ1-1	TGCGCCAGCAGCCCGAAACTCAGGGAAGCGAACACTGAAGCTTTCTTT	CASSPKLREANTEAFF
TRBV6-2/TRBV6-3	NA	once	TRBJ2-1	TGTGCCAGCAGCACCCTCGGGGGCGGTGAGCAGTTCTTC	CASSTLGGGEQFF
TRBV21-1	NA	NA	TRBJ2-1	TGTGCCAGCAGCAAAGAGGGGAAATGGCGGGCTAGCGGGCTCTACAATGAGCAGTTCTTC	CASSKEGKWRASGLYNEQFF
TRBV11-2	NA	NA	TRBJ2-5	TGTGCCAGCAGCCGGCGGCTAGGGGAGACCCAGTACTTC	CASSRRLGETQYF
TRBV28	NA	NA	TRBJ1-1	TGTGCCAGCAGTTTAAATCTTGGGGAGAACACTGAAGCTTTCTTT	CASSLNLGENTEAFF
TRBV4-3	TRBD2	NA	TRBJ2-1	TGCGCCAGCAGCCAAGCGACTAGCGGGAGGTCTGAGCAGTTCTTC	CASSQATSGRSEQFF
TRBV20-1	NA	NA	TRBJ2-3	TGCAGTGCTAGCACGGCCTGGACTGCCGTCCCCCTACTTATCACAGATACGCAGTATTTT	CSASTAWTAVPLLITDTQYF
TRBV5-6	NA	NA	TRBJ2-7	TGTGCCAGCGCACCGGGTTGGAACTCCTACGAGCAGTACTTC	CASAPGWNSYEQYF
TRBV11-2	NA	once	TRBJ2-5	TGTGCCAGCAGCTTAGGCGTCCTGGCTAGCCAAGAGACCCAGTACTTC	CASSLGVLASQETQYF
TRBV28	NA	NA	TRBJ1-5	TGTGCCAGCATAACGGGATCTTTAGAGCATCAGCCCCAGCATTTT	CASITGSLEHQPQHF
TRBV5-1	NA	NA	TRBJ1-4	TGCGCCAGCAGTCCGTGGAAGGAACAGTCTAATGAAAAACTGTTTTTT	CASSPWKEQSNEKLFF
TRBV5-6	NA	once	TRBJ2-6	TGTGCCAGCGAGGTCTCTGGGGCCAACGTCCTGACTTTC	CASEVSGANVLTF
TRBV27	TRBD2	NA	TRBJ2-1	TGTGCCAGCAGTTTAGGGACTAGCGGATTGTACAATGAGCAGTTCTTC	CASSLGTSGLYNEQFF
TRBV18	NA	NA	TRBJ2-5	TGTGCCAGCTCACCACCGAGGGGCAGGGTTAAGCGAGAGACCCAGTACTTC	CASSPPRGRVKRETQYF
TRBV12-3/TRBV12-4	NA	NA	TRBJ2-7	TGTGCCAGCAGTTTATTCCCGACTAGTAGCTCCTACGAGCAGTACTTC	CASSLFPTSSSYEQYF
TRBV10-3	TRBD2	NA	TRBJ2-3	TGTGCCATCAGTGGACTAGCGGGAGATGATACGCAGTATTTT	CAISGLAGDDTQYF
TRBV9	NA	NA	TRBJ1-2	TGTGCCAGCAGCGCCGAAACAGGTTTTTATGGCTACACCTTC	CASSAETGFYGYTF